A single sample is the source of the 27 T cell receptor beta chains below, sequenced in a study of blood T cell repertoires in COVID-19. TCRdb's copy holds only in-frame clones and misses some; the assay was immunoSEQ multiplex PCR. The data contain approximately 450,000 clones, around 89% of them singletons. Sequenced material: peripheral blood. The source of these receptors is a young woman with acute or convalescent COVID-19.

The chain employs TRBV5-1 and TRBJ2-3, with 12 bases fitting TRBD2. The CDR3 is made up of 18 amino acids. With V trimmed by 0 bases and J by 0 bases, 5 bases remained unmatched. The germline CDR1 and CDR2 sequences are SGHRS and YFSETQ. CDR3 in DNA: TGCGCCAGCAGCTTGGGACTAGCGGGGGACCTTAGCACAGATACGCAGTATTTT. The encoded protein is CASSLGLAGDLSTDTQYF.

The CDR3 DNA follows: TGCGCCAGCAGCTTGGCCCCAGGGGACACTGAAGCTTTCTTT. Protein sequence: CASSLAPGDTEAFF. This chain joins TRBV5-1 and TRBJ1-1; the D gene is possibly TRBD1 (6 bases). V gave up 0 bases and J gave up 3 bases, with 9 bases separating them. Germline-derived CDR1 and CDR2 are SGHRS and YFSETQ. The CDR3 is made up of 14 amino acids. The full variable domain, in which reference TRBV5-1 and TRBJ1-1 provide the parts outside the CDR3, is KAGVTQTPRYLIKTRGQQVTLSCSPISGHRSVSWYQQTPGQGLQFLFEYFSETQRNKGNFPGRFSGRQFSNSRSEMNVSTLELGDSALYLCASSLAPGDTEAFFGQGTRLTVV.

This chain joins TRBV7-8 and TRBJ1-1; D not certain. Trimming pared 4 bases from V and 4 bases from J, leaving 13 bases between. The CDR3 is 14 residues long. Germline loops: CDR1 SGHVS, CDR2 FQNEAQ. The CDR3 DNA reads TGTGCCAGCAGCTGGTCGTACGGGGTCACTGAAGCTTTCTTT. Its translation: CASSWSYGVTEAFF.

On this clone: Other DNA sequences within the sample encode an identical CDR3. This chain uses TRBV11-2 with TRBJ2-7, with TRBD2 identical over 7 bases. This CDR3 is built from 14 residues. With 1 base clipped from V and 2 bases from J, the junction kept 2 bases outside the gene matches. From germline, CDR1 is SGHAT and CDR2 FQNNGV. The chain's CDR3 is CASSLGGGTYEQYF. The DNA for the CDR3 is TGTGCCAGCAGCTTAGGGGGGGGAACCTACGAGCAGTACTTC.

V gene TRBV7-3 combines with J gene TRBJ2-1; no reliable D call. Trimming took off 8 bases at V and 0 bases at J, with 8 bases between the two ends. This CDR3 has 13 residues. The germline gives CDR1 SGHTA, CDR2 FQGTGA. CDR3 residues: CASSFSSYNEQFF. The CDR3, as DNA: TGTGCCAGCTCCTTTAGCTCCTACAATGAGCAGTTCTTC. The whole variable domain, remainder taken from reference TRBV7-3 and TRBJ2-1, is GAGVSQTPSNKVTEKGKYVELRCDPISGHTALYWYRQSLGQGPEFLIYFQGTGAADDSGLPNDRFFAVRPEGSVSTLKIQRTERGDSAVYLCASSFSSYNEQFFGPGTRLTVL.

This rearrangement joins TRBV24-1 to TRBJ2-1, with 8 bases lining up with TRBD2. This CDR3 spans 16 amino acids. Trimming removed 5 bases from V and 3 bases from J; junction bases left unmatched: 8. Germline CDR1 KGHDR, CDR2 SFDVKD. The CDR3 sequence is CATSVSWRGVYNEQFF. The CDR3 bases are TGTGCCACCAGTGTGTCCTGGCGGGGGGTCTACAATGAGCAGTTCTTC.

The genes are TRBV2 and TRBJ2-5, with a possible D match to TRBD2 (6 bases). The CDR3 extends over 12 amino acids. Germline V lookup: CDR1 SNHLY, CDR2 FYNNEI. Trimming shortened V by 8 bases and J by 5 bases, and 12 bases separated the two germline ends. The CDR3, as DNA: TGTGCCAGCGGGGTAGGAGGGGAGACCCAGTACTTC. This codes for CASGVGGETQYF.

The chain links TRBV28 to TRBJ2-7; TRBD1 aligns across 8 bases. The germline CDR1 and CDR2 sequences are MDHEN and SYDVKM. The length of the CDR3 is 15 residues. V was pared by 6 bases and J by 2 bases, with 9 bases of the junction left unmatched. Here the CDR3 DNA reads TGTGCCAGCAGCAGCCGACAGGGGAGCGCCTACGAGCAGTACTTC. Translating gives CASSSRQGSAYEQYF.

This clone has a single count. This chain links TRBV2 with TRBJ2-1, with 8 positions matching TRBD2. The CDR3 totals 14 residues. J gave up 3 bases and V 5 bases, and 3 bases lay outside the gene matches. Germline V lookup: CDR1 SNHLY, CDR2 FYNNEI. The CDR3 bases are TGTGCCAGCAGTTCGGGGGGGATCTACAATGAGCAGTTCTTC. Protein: CASSSGGIYNEQFF.

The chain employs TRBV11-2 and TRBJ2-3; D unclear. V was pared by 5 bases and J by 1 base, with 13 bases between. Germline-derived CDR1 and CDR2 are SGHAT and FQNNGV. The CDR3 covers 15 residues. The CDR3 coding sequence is TGTGCCAGCAGCAGTTCACAGCAGGGCACAGATACGCAGTATTTT. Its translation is CASSSSQQGTDTQYF.

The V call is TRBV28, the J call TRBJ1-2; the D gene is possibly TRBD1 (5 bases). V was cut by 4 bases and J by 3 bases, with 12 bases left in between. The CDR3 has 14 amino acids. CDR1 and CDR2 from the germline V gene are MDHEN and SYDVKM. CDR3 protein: CASSSQGVDYGYTF. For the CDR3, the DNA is TGTGCCAGCAGTTCCCAGGGTGTGGACTATGGCTACACCTTC.

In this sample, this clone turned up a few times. The CDR3 here is CAIKQEHSNQPQHF. In DNA form, the CDR3 reads TGTGCCATCAAACAGGAACATAGCAATCAGCCCCAGCATTTT. This sequence joins TRBV10-3 and TRBJ1-5, with a weak D call TRBD1 (5 bases). The CDR3 loop spans 14 amino acids. Trimming pared 7 bases from V and 0 bases from J, leaving 10 bases between. Germline CDR1 reads ENHRY; CDR2 reads SYGVKD.

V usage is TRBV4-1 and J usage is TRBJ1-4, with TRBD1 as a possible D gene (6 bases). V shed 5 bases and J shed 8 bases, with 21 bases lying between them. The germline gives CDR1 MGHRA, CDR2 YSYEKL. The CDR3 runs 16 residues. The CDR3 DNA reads TGCGCCAGCAGCACGCAAACACAGGGAAGTAGAGAAAAACTGTTTTTT. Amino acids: CASSTQTQGSREKLFF.

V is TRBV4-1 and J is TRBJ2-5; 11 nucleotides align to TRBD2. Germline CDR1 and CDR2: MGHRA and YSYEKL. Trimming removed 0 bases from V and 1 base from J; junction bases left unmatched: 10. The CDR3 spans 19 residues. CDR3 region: CASSQEEPGLAVSQETQYF. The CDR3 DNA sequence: TGCGCCAGCAGCCAAGAGGAACCGGGACTAGCGGTCTCCCAAGAGACCCAGTACTTC.

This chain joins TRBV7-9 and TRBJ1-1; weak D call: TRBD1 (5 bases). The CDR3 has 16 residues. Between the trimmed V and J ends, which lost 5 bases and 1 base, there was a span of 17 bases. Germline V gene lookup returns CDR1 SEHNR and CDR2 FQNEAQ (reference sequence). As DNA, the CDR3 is TGTGCCAGCAGCCGGCGGGGCGGACGGGAGAACACTGAAGCTTTCTTT. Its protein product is CASSRRGGRENTEAFF.

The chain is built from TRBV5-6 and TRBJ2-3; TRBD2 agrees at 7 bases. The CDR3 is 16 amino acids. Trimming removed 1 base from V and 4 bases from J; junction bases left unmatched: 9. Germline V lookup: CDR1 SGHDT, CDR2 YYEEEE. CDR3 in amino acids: CASSLRTSWAADTQYF. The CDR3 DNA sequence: TGTGCCAGCAGCTTGCGGACTAGTTGGGCAGCAGATACGCAGTATTTT.

As DNA, the CDR3 is TGTGCCAGCAGTGATCGACGATCAGGGGACTCCTACAATGAGCAGTTCTTC. Residues: CASSDRRSGDSYNEQFF. The chain joins TRBV27 to TRBJ2-1; maybe TRBD1 (6 bases). V was pared by 5 bases and J by 0 bases, with 17 bases between. This CDR3 contains 17 residues. Germline V gene data show CDR1 as MNHEY and CDR2 as SMNVEV (reference sequence).

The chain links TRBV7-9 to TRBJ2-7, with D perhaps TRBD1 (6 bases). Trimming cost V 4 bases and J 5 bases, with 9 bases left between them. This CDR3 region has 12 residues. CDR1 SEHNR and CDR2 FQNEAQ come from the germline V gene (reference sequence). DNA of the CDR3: TGTGCCAGCAGCTCATACAGGGACGAGCAGTACTTC. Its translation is CASSSYRDEQYF.

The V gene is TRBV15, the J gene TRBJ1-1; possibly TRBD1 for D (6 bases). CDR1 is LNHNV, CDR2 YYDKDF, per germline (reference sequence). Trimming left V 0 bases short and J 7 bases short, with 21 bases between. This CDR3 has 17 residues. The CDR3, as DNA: TGTGCCACCAGCAGAGACATCAACAGGGTTGGGGGCGGTGAAGCTTTCTTT. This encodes CATSRDINRVGGGEAFF.

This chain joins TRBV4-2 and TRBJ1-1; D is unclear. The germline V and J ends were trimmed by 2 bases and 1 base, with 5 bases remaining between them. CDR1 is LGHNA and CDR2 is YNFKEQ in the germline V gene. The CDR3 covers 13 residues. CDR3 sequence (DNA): TGTGCCAGCAGCCAAACAGAGAACACTGAAGCTTTCTTT. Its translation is CASSQTENTEAFF.

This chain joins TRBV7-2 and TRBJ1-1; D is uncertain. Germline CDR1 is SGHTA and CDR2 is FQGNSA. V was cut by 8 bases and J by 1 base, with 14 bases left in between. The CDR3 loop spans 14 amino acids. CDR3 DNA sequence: TGTGCCAGCCCACTGATGAGGGCGAACACTGAAGCTTTCTTT. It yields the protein CASPLMRANTEAFF.

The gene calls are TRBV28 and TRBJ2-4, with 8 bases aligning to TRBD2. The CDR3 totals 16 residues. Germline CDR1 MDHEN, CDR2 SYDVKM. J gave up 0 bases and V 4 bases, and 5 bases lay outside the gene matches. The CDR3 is CASSSAGAIAKNIQYF. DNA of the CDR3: TGTGCCAGCAGTTCAGCGGGGGCTATAGCCAAAAACATTCAGTACTTC. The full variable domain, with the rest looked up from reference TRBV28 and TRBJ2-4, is DVKVTQSSRYLVKRTGEKVFLECVQDMDHENMFWYRQDPGLGLRLIYFSYDVKMKEKGDIPEGYSVSREKKERFSLILESASTNQTSMYLCASSSAGAIAKNIQYFGAGTRLSVL.

CDR3 DNA: TGTGCCAGCAGCCAACCAAAGGGGGGGACTAACACAGATACGCAGTATTTT. It is translated as CASSQPKGGTNTDTQYF. The rearrangement uses TRBV7-3 and TRBJ2-3; possibly TRBD2 for D (7 bases). This CDR3 contains 17 residues. Trimming pared 5 bases from V and 2 bases from J, leaving 20 bases between. Germline lookup yields CDR1 SGHTA and CDR2 FQGTGA.

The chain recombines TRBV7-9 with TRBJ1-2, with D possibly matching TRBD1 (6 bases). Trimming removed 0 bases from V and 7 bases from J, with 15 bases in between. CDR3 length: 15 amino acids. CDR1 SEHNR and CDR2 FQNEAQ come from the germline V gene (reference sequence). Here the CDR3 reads CASSLAEGGPLGYTF. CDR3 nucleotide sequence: TGTGCCAGCAGCTTAGCTGAGGGGGGGCCGCTTGGCTACACCTTC.

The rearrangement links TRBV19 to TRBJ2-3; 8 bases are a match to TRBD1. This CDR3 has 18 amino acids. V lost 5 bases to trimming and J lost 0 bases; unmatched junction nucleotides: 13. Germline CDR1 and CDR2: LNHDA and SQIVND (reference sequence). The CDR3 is CASSPDRGRGPSTDTQYF. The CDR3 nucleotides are TGTGCCAGTAGTCCCGACAGGGGCCGCGGGCCCAGCACAGATACGCAGTATTTT.

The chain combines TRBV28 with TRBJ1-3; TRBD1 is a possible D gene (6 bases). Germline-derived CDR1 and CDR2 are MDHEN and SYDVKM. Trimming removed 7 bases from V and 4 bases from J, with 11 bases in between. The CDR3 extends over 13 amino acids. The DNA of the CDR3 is TGTGCCAGCACCCGACAGGTCGGAAACACCATATATTTT. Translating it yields CASTRQVGNTIYF.

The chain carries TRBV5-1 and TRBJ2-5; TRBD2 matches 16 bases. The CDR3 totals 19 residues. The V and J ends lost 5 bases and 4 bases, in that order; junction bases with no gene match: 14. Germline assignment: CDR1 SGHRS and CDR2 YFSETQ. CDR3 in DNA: TGCGCCAGCAGGATGACCGGGACTAGCGGGGGGGGTCTGAGAGAGACCCAGTACTTC. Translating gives CASRMTGTSGGGLRETQYF.